This T cell receptor (beta chain) was sequenced in a study of type 1 regulatory T cells. At the level of the study: This in vitro CD4 product, T-allo10, is enriched for Tr1 cells and alloantigen-specific. The study's findings and limits: Compared with non-Tr1 cells, Tr1 cells showed a narrower TCR repertoire.

TCRdb called the reads again in MiXCR, with one record for every CDR3 protein. Of some 71,000 distinct CDR3 sequences listed, around 20% were seen once; the top ten hold roughly 8.3%. This clonotype appeared a few times. Its antigen is still unknown. The receptor's source is a human donor in good health. Sequencing used cultured type 1 regulatory T (Tr1) cells, either the whole culture or a sorted fraction (not recorded which).

The CDR3 DNA sequence: TGTGCCAGCACCACTCAGTCGAACACTGAAGCTTTCTTT. It yields the protein CASTTQSNTEAFF. The V gene is TRBV7-9, the J gene TRBJ1-1, with D unresolved. The V gene lost 7 bases and the J gene lost 1 base, with 10 bases spanning the gap. The CDR3 is 13 amino acids. The germline CDR1 and CDR2 sequences are SEHNR and FQNEAQ (reference sequence).